This TCR beta chain was recorded in a study of T-cell reconstitution after alpha-beta-depleted transplantation in children (TCRdb year 2016). With regard to the full study: The study quantitatively tracked T-cell immune reconstitution after TCRalphabeta/CD19-depleted allogeneic hematopoietic cell transplantation in children using TCR repertoire profiling. Summary of the overall study and its limitations: Over subsequent months, a decline in hyperexpanded clone frequencies was noted, and after one year, T-cell counts and TCRbeta diversity were mostly ascribed to newly produced T cells. In some patients, the high TCRbeta diversity seen at day 60 was put down to recipient T cells and intrathymic progenitors that had survived conditioning. Apparently early alphabetaT-cell count recovery about two months after transplant reportedly relied on only several hundred rapidly expanded clones derived from non-depleted graft cells.

This clonotype was seen only a few times. The specificity of this receptor is unknown. Base qualities are not provided; no much larger clone lies one nucleotide away. This specimen's treatment or condition label, per the study, means: allogeneic hematopoietic cell transplantation with graft depleted of TCRalphabeta T cells and CD19 B cells. The children who served as transplant recipients had been given grafts of TCRalphabeta/CD19-depleted allogeneic hematopoietic cells. The junction carries 20 bases between V and J, which are trimmed by 7 bases and 2 bases respectively. The CDR3, cysteine through phenylalanine, is 17 amino acids long. The kept DNA is CDR3 alone, 51 bases in frame from the first base. Library prep was done by PCR. Sequencing took place on an Illumina HiSeq 2500. To normalize quantification of the TCRbeta repertoire, the TCR libraries were built with molecular barcoding that relied on unique molecular identifiers. TCRdb applied fastp at Q25 and MiXCR to the public reads, then kept only in-frame beta chains. Under each unique CDR3 protein, matching rows form one entry showing the most common genes and DNA. The sample profile shows just over 200,000 distinct CDR3 sequences; 8.4% of them were found once. Of the sample, approximately 40% falls within the top ten clones.

Here the chain combines TRBV12-3 or TRBV12-4 and TRBJ1-4; confidence is insufficient to name the D gene. The specimen comprised PBMCs, mostly from graft donor cells, sampled 360 days after TCRalphabeta/CD19-depleted stem cell transplant. The sequence was obtained from a male patient under 10 years old who had a stem cell transplant for acute myeloid leukemia, so the T cells may come from the graft donor. In nucleotides, the sequence is TGTGCCAGCAAACCCTCCAGACCCTCGGCGACTAATGAAAAACTGTTTTTT. Its amino acids are CASKPSRPSATNEKLFF.